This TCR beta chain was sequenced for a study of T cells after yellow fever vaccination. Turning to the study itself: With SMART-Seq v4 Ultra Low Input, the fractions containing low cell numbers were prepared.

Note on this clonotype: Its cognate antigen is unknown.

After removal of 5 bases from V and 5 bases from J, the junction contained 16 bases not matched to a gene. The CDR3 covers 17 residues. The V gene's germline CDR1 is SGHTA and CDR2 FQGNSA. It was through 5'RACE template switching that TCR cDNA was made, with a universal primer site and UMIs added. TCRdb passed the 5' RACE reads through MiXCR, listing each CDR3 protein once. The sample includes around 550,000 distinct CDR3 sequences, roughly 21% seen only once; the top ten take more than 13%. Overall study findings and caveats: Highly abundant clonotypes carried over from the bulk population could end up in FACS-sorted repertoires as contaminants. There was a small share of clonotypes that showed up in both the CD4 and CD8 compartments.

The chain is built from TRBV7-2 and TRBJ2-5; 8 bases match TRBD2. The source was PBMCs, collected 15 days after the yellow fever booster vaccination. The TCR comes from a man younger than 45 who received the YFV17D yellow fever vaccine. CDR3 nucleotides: TGTGCCAGCAGCCGACATGCCACCATTAGCGGGATGGAGACCCAGTACTTC. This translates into CASSRHATISGMETQYF.